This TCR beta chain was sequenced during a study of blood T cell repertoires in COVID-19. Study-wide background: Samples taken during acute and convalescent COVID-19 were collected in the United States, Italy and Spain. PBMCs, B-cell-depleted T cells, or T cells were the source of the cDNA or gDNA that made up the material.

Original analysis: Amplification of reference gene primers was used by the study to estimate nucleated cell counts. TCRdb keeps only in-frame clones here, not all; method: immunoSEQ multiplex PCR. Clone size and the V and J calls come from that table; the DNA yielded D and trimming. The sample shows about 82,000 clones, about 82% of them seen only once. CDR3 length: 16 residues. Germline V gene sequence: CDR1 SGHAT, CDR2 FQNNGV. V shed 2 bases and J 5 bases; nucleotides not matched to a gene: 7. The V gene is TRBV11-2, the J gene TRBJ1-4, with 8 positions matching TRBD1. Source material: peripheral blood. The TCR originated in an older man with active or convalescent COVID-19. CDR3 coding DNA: TGTGCCAGCAGCTTACCTCGGACAGGGAGGAATGAAAAACTGTTTTTT. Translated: CASSLPRTGRNEKLFF.